These T cell receptor beta chains were read from a single sample in a study of T cell responses to AZD1222 COVID-19 vaccine. Here immunoSEQ multiplex PCR was the method, and the copy in TCRdb shows in-frame clones only, minus some. This table holds about 140,000 clones, 91% found once. The sample consisted of peripheral blood, taken 28 days after the second dose of the MenACWY control vaccine. The origin of the receptors is an adult who received the MenACWY meningococcal vaccine as a control. The CDR3 runs from the conserved cysteine through the conserved F or W. The order of the fields is V gene, D gene, clone size, J gene, CDR3 DNA, CDR3 protein. D genes are given only for firm matches. Clone size is stated in some rows and not others, as once, few, many or a class when expanded.

v_gene: TRBV7-9; d_gene: .; abundance: .; j_gene: TRBJ2-5; CDR3nt: TGTGCCAGCAGCTTGTCTTTTTTGTTGGGGATCCAAGAGACCCAGTACTTC; CDR3aa: CASSLSFLLGIQETQYF
v_gene: TRBV6-5; d_gene: TRBD2; abundance: .; j_gene: TRBJ2-3; CDR3nt: TGTGCCAGCAGTTACTCGTGGGCGGGAGGGTCAGATACGCAGTATTTT; CDR3aa: CASSYSWAGGSDTQYF
v_gene: TRBV2; d_gene: .; abundance: .; j_gene: TRBJ1-1; CDR3nt: TGTGCCAGCAGTGTATCGGTGAACACTGAAGCTTTCTTT; CDR3aa: CASSVSVNTEAFF
v_gene: TRBV28; d_gene: .; abundance: .; j_gene: TRBJ2-1; CDR3nt: TGTGCCAGCAGTTTATCTGAGCGGCCAAGCTCCTACAATGAGCAGTTCTTC; CDR3aa: CASSLSERPSSYNEQFF
v_gene: TRBV11-2; d_gene: .; abundance: .; j_gene: TRBJ2-5; CDR3nt: TGTGCCAGCAGCCATCCCGGGACTCATACAGAGACCCAGTACTTC; CDR3aa: CASSHPGTHTETQYF
v_gene: TRBV10-1; d_gene: .; abundance: .; j_gene: TRBJ1-1; CDR3nt: TGCGCCAGCAGTGGTCAGAGGAACACTGAAGCTTTCTTT; CDR3aa: CASSGQRNTEAFF
v_gene: TRBV3-1/TRBV3-2; d_gene: TRBD2; abundance: .; j_gene: TRBJ2-1; CDR3nt: TGTGCCAGCAGCCAATTAGGACTAGGGCTGGGGGAGCAGTTCTTC; CDR3aa: CASSQLGLGLGEQFF
v_gene: TRBV28; d_gene: .; abundance: once; j_gene: TRBJ2-3; CDR3nt: TGTGCCACCTGGGGGGGCACAGATACGCAGTATTTT; CDR3aa: CATWGGTDTQYF
v_gene: TRBV9; d_gene: TRBD2; abundance: .; j_gene: TRBJ2-3; CDR3nt: TGTGCCAGCAGCGTAGTACCCAGGGGACTAGCGTCTAGCACAGATACGCAGTATTTT; CDR3aa: CASSVVPRGLASSTDTQYF
v_gene: TRBV28; d_gene: TRBD1; abundance: once; j_gene: TRBJ1-1; CDR3nt: TGTGCCAGCAGTCCCCCGGACAGGGAAAGTGAAGCTTTCTTT; CDR3aa: CASSPPDRESEAFF
v_gene: TRBV5-1; d_gene: .; abundance: .; j_gene: TRBJ1-5; CDR3nt: TGCGCCAGCAGCTCCGGACAGAATCAGCCCCAGCATTTT; CDR3aa: CASSSGQNQPQHF
v_gene: TRBV2; d_gene: TRBD2; abundance: .; j_gene: TRBJ2-3; CDR3nt: TGTGCCAGCAGAAGCGGGAGGGATACGCAGTATTTT; CDR3aa: CASRSGRDTQYF
v_gene: TRBV5-1; d_gene: .; abundance: .; j_gene: TRBJ1-1; CDR3nt: TGCGCCAGCAGCGAGGGGAAAAACACTGAAGCTTTCTTT; CDR3aa: CASSEGKNTEAFF
v_gene: TRBV6-6; d_gene: .; abundance: once; j_gene: TRBJ2-3; CDR3nt: TGTGCCAGCAGTTACGTCAGTTGGGACACAGATACGCAGTATTTT; CDR3aa: CASSYVSWDTDTQYF